This T cell receptor beta chain was retrieved from a study of T cell repertoires and leukemia-associated antigens. At the level of the study: Each sample gave roughly 3 to 5.5 million effective reads.

Regarding the study as a whole: Expanded clones' antigen specificity and function were not directly tested. The four groups had similar numbers of Vbeta, Jbeta genes and CDR3s.

CD3+ T cells were rested overnight without fetal bovine serum. One entry per CDR3 protein, called by TCRdb with MiXCR from the 5' RACE reads. This sample has 13,000 to 15,000 distinct CDR3 sequences; over 30% occur once, and the top ten carry about 10%. This clonotype was counted ten times or more. Its target is unknown. Germline V gene data show CDR1 as SGHVS and CDR2 as FQNEAQ. The CDR3 extends over 15 amino acids. Trimming pared 7 bases from V and 1 base from J, leaving 15 bases between. The sequencing sample was made of CD3+ T cells sorted from blood and cultured. The TCR sequence derives from a female donor in good health. V usage is TRBV7-8 and J usage is TRBJ2-3; TRBD2 is a possible D gene (5 bases). The CDR3 protein is CASTPGGRGTDTQYF. The DNA for the CDR3 is TGTGCCAGCACCCCAGGTGGGAGAGGCACAGATACGCAGTATTTT.